Below, 8 T cell receptor beta chains from the same sample are listed, as sequenced in a study of lymphopenia after photon versus proton radiotherapy. Sequencing used immunoSEQ multiplex PCR; TCRdb keeps in-frame clones, though not all of them. The sample includes roughly 58,000 clones, about nine tenths of them seen just once. The input for sequencing was peripheral blood, taken from a patient treated with proton-based radiotherapy. The source of these receptors is a man older than 75 with esophageal cancer.

This chain joins TRBV4-3 and TRBJ1-2; 10 bases fit TRBD1. The ends lost 3 bases at V and 4 bases at J; junction bases unmatched: 5. This CDR3 has 15 residues. Germline V gene data show CDR1 as LGHNA and CDR2 as YSLEER. CDR3 sequence (DNA): TGCGCCAGCAGCCAGGGGACAGGGGCCTTCTATGGCTACACCTTC. Translating gives CASSQGTGAFYGYTF.

The V call is TRBV19, the J call TRBJ2-5; TRBD2 aligns across 8 bases. With V trimmed by 3 bases and J by 2 bases, 20 bases remained unmatched. Germline CDR1 is LNHDA and CDR2 is SQIVND (reference sequence). CDR3 length: 20 residues. The CDR3, as DNA: TGTGCCAGTAGTATCCATCTCGGGACTAGTCCCTTTCCGACACAAGAGACCCAGTACTTC. Translation: CASSIHLGTSPFPTQETQYF.

The table lists this clone with a few counts. The chain links TRBV7-2 to TRBJ2-2; a weak D match, TRBD1 (5 bases). Trimming took off 2 bases at V and 7 bases at J, with 14 bases between the two ends. Germline CDR1 is SGHTA and CDR2 is FQGNSA. CDR3 size: 15 residues. CDR3: CASSLLSGSGGELFF. DNA of the CDR3: TGTGCCAGCAGCTTATTATCAGGGTCCGGCGGGGAGCTGTTTTTT.

This chain uses TRBV15 with TRBJ1-1; D remains unclear. Germline values: CDR1 LNHNV, CDR2 YYDKDF (reference sequence). Trimming shortened V by 1 base and J by 8 bases, and 11 bases separated the two germline ends. The CDR3 contains 13 residues. CDR3 bases: TGTGCCACCAGCAGAGGGGGAAGGGAAGAAGCTTTCTTT. It yields the protein CATSRGGREEAFF.

A single count supports this clone. V is TRBV7-2 and J is TRBJ1-3; D call uncertain. The CDR3 has 12 amino acids. V lost 2 bases and J 1 base, leaving 0 bases between the germline ends. Germline lookup yields CDR1 SGHTA and CDR2 FQGNSA. The CDR3 region is CASSLSGNTIYF. DNA for the CDR3: TGTGCCAGCAGCTTATCTGGAAACACCATATATTTT.

The gene calls are TRBV19 and TRBJ2-7; D is unresolved. Germline V gives CDR1 LNHDA, CDR2 SQIVND (reference sequence). V lost 1 base, J lost 4 bases, and 17 bases lay in between. The CDR3 extends over 16 amino acids. The CDR3 DNA follows: TGTGCCAGTAGTATAGTTAAGAGCGACGGACGGTACGAGCAGTACTTC. It is translated as CASSIVKSDGRYEQYF.

In DNA form, the CDR3 reads TGTGCCAGCAGCATTAACACAGATACGCAGTATTTT. Translation: CASSINTDTQYF. This chain joins TRBV7-2 and TRBJ2-3; no firm D call. CDR1 and CDR2 (germline): SGHTA, FQGNSA. The CDR3 extends over 12 amino acids. The V end was cut by 5 bases, the J end by 2 bases, with 5 bases between.

The rearrangement links TRBV7-2 to TRBJ1-1, with a weak D call TRBD1 (5 bases). Germline V gene sequence: CDR1 SGHTA, CDR2 FQGNSA. Trimming removed 2 bases from V and 3 bases from J, with 10 bases in between. The CDR3 has 14 residues. The DNA of the CDR3 is TGTGCCAGCAGCTTACAGGGCTGGGACACTGAAGCTTTCTTT. It codes for CASSLQGWDTEAFF.